This TCR beta chain was recovered during a study of T cells after yellow fever vaccination. Whole-study findings and limits: Though it reached lower strength, the secondary response hit its peak faster, day 5 versus 15. Repertoires sorted by FACS could include abundant clonotypes that are contaminants from the bulk population. Most primary-vaccination clones recurred post-booster (roughly 97% CD4, around 90% CD8).

In making TCR cDNA, 5'RACE template switching added a universal primer site and UMIs to it. TCRdb re-derived calls from the 5' RACE reads in MiXCR, one entry per CDR3 protein. The table has hundreds of thousands of distinct CDR3 sequences, 20% to 25% seen once. This clonotype was observed a handful of times. What it binds is not known. Sequencing was performed on PBMCs, taken less than 25 days after the first yellow fever vaccination. The clonotype was recovered from a man aged 18 to 30 who received the YFV17D yellow fever vaccine.

The CDR3 nucleotides are TGTGCCAGCAGCCCCGCTTCCGATACGCAGTATTTT. Protein product: CASSPASDTQYF. The chain has TRBV7-2 and TRBJ2-3, with unresolved D. The length of the CDR3 is 12 residues. Germline V gene data show CDR1 as SGHTA and CDR2 as FQGNSA. V lost 5 bases, J lost 6 bases, and 9 bases lay in between.